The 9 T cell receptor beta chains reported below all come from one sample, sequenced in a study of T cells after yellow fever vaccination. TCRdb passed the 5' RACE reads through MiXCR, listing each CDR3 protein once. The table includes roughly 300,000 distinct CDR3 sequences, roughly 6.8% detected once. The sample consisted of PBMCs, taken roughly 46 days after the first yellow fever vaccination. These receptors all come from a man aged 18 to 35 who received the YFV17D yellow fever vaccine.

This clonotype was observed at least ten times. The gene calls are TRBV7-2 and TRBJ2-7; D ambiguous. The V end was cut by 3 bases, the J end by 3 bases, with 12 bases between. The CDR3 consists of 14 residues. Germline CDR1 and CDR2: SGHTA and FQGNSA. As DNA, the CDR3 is TGTGCCAGCAGCTTGGAGATCGGAAACTACGAGCAGTACTTC. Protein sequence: CASSLEIGNYEQYF.

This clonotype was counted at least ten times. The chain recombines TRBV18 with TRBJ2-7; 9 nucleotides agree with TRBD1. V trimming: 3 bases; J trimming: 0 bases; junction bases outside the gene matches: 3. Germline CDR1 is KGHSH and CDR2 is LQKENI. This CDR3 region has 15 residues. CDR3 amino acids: CASSPGTGSSYEQYF. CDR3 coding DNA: TGTGCCAGCTCACCGGGGACAGGGAGCTCCTACGAGCAGTACTTC.

The CDR3 protein is CSAKIAGGQETQYF. In DNA form, the CDR3 reads TGCAGTGCTAAAATAGCGGGGGGGCAAGAGACCCAGTACTTC. This chain connects TRBV20-1 to TRBJ2-5, with TRBD2 matching over 11 bases. The CDR3 is 14 residues long. Germline-derived CDR1 and CDR2 are DFQATT and SNEGSKA (reference sequence). V shed 4 bases and J 2 bases; nucleotides not matched to a gene: 3.

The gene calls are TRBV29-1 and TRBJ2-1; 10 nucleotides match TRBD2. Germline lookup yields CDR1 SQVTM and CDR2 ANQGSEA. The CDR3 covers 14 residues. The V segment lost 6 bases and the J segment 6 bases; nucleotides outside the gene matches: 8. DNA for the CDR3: TGCAGCGTCTTACTAGCGGGGTTCCCCAATGAGCAGTTCTTC. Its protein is CSVLLAGFPNEQFF.

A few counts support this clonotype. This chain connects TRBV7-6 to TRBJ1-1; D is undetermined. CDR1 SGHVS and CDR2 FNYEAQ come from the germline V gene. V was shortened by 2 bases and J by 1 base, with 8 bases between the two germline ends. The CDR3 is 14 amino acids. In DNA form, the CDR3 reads TGTGCCAGCAGCTTACAGAGAGAGAACACTGAAGCTTTCTTT. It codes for CASSLQRENTEAFF.

The chain's CDR3 is CASSLAGELYNEQFF. The CDR3 DNA follows: TGTGCCAGCAGTTTAGCGGGGGAGCTATACAATGAGCAGTTCTTC. The V and J genes are TRBV2 and TRBJ2-1, with TRBD2 identical over 9 bases. CDR3 length equals 15 residues. With V trimmed by 5 bases and J by 4 bases, 6 bases remained unmatched. The germline V gene has CDR1 SNHLY and CDR2 FYNNEI.

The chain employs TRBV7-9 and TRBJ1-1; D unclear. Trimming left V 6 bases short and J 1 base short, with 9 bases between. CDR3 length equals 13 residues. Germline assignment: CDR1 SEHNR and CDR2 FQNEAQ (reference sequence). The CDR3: CASRTGPNTEAFF. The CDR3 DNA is TGTGCCAGCAGGACCGGCCCGAACACTGAAGCTTTCTTT.

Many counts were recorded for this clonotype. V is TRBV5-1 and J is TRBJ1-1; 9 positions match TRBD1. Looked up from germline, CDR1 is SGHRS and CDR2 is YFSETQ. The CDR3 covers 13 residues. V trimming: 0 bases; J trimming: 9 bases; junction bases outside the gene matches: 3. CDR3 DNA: TGCGCCAGCAGCTTGGGCGACAGGGGGAAAGCTTTCTTT. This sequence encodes CASSLGDRGKAFF.

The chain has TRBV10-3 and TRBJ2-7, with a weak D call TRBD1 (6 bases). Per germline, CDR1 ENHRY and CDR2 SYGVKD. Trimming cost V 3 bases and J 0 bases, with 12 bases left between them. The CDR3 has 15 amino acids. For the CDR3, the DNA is TGTGCCATCAGTGAATTGAGGACAGACTCCTACGAGCAGTACTTC. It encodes CAISELRTDSYEQYF.